These T cell receptor beta chains were read from a single sample in a study of technical replicates of blood from several donors. Profiling relied on immunoSEQ multiplex PCR, and the TCRdb table lists in-frame clones only, not all of them. The sample includes about 64,000 clones, approximately 86% of them seen just once. The sample comprised PBMCs. Every receptor here comes from a human donor in good health. Some clones in this sample may be carry-over from other donors' samples. CDR3s include the opening cysteine and the closing phenylalanine or tryptophan. The D gene is left open where the match is weak. Clone size is given for some rows only: seen once, a few or many times, or a class if the clone is expanded.

clone_size | j_call | v_call | d_call | cdr3_aa | cdr3_nt
once | TRBJ2-3 | TRBV4-1 | . | CASSHPSGSTDTQYF | TGCGCCAGCAGCCACCCGAGCGGGAGCACAGATACGCAGTATTTT
. | TRBJ2-3 | TRBV4-3 | TRBD2 | CASSPQRWLAGVSTDTQYF | TGCGCCAGCAGCCCCCAAAGGTGGCTGGCGGGGGTTAGCACAGATACGCAGTATTTT
. | TRBJ2-7 | TRBV4-2 | TRBD1 | CASSQKGQGVSEQYF | TGTGCCAGCAGCCAGAAGGGACAGGGGGTCTCCGAGCAGTACTTC
. | TRBJ2-1 | TRBV7-2 | TRBD2 | CASSLALAGGHDEQFF | TGTGCCAGCAGCTTAGCACTAGCGGGAGGGCATGATGAGCAGTTCTTC
once | TRBJ2-3 | TRBV7-9 | TRBD2 | CASSLARGGGTDTQYF | TGTGCCAGCAGCTTAGCGCGTGGGGGGGGCACAGATACGCAGTATTTT
. | TRBJ2-7 | TRBV6-1 | . | CASSDFGGPTYEQYF | TGTGCCAGCAGTGACTTCGGGGGGCCCACCTACGAGCAGTACTTC
. | TRBJ2-2 | TRBV9 | . | CASGGGLTGELFF | TGTGCCAGCGGCGGAGGGCTTACCGGGGAGCTGTTTTTT
medium-sized | TRBJ2-3 | TRBV4-2 | TRBD2 | CASSQEVAGGTDTQYF | TGTGCCAGCAGCCAGGAAGTAGCGGGAGGGACAGATACGCAGTATTTT
. | TRBJ2-7 | TRBV9 | . | CASSVYGGPGEQYF | TGTGCCAGCAGCGTATATGGAGGGCCCGGGGAGCAGTACTTC
. | TRBJ1-1 | TRBV25-1 | TRBD1 | CASSAIDRGRTEAFF | TGTGCCAGCAGTGCCATTGACAGGGGTCGGACTGAAGCTTTCTTT
few | TRBJ1-2 | TRBV7-9 | . | CASSLSGYYGYTF | TGTGCCAGCAGCTTATCAGGCTACTATGGCTACACCTTC
. | TRBJ1-6 | TRBV27 | . | CASRPSSVGGVLHF | TGTGCCAGCAGACCGTCGAGCGTCGGGGGAGTCCTCCACTTT
. | TRBJ2-7 | TRBV5-4 | TRBD2 | CASSLDSGSYEQYF | TGTGCCAGCAGCTTGGACAGCGGGAGCTACGAGCAGTACTTC
. | TRBJ1-6 | TRBV5-1 | . | CASSFDILNSPLHF | TGCGCCAGCAGCTTTGACATCCTGAATTCACCCCTCCACTTT
. | TRBJ1-5 | TRBV27 | TRBD1 | CASSPTGYNQPQHF | TGTGCCAGCAGTCCGACAGGGTACAATCAGCCCCAGCATTTT
. | TRBJ2-7 | TRBV10-3 | TRBD2 | CGTASGRSEQYF | TGTGGAACCGCAAGCGGGAGAAGTGAGCAGTACTTC
. | TRBJ2-3 | TRBV7-8 | TRBD2 | CASRNRAGGRTSTDTQYF | TGTGCCAGCAGGAACCGGGCGGGAGGCCGCACGAGCACAGATACGCAGTATTTT
. | TRBJ2-1 | TRBV4-2 | . | CASSRGFRGREYNEQFF | TGTGCCAGCAGCCGCGGCTTTAGGGGGCGGGAATACAATGAGCAGTTCTTC
few | TRBJ1-1 | TRBV4-2 | . | CASSQDPTGNTEAFF | TGTGCCAGCAGCCAAGACCCCACCGGGAACACTGAAGCTTTCTTT
. | TRBJ1-5 | TRBV7-2 | . | CASSPQSGQPQHF | TGTGCCAGCAGCCCCCAGTCGGGTCAGCCCCAGCATTTT
. | TRBJ2-7 | TRBV6-1 | TRBD1 | CAISELRDRRKGYEQYF | TGTGCCATCAGTGAGCTCCGGGACAGGAGAAAGGGCTACGAGCAGTACTTC
. | TRBJ1-2 | TRBV27 | . | CASSSSGLGGYTF | TGTGCCAGCAGTAGCTCGGGTCTTGGTGGCTACACCTTC
. | TRBJ1-5 | TRBV7-2 | . | CASSLWQGINQPQHF | TGTGCCAGCAGCTTATGGCAGGGGATTAATCAGCCCCAGCATTTT